This T cell receptor beta chain was retrieved from a study of T cells in Graves' hyperthyroidism and ophthalmopathy. Regarding the study as a whole: Most thyroid clonotypes expanded above 0.001 were also detected in blood.

V dropped 2 bases and J dropped 4; count of bases not matched to a gene: 6. The CDR3 length is 16 residues. Germline loops: CDR1 SEHNR, CDR2 FQNEAQ (reference sequence). At least ten counts were recorded for this clonotype. Its antigen remains unidentified. TCR beta CDR3 region amplification was performed from RNA transcripts. HTBI primers were used for first-round RT-PCR of the TCR CDR3. TCRdb reanalysed the multiplex PCR reads using MiXCR and keeps one entry per CDR3 protein. The sample holds 200,000 to 250,000 distinct CDR3 sequences; 15% to 20% are singletons and the top ten take about 29%. Diagnosis relied on clinical symptoms, serum thyroxine and TRAb, thyroid ultrasound and orbital computed tomography.

The sequenced sample was blood. The chain carries TRBV7-9 and TRBJ2-1; 9 nucleotides align to TRBD2. This sequence was found in a woman aged 18-29 years with Graves' ophthalmopathy. The CDR3 nucleotides read TGTGCCAGCAGCTTAACGCGGGGGGGCTTTTACAATGAGCAGTTCTTC. Its translation: CASSLTRGGFYNEQFF.